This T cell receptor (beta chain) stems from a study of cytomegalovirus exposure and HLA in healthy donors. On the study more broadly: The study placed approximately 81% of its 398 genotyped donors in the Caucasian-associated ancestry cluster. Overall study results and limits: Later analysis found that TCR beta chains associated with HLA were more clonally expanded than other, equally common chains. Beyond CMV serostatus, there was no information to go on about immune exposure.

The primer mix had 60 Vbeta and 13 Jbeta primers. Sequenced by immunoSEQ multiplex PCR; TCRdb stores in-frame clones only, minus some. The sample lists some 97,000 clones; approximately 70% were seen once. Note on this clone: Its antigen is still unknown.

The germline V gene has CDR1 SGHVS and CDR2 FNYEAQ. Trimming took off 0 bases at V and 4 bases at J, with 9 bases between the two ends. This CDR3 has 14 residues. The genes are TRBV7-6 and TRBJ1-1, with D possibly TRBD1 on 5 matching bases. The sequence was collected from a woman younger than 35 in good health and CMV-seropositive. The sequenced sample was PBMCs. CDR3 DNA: TGTGCCAGCAGCTTAGCCGGGGGGGGCACTGAAGCTTTCTTT. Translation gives CASSLAGGGTEAFF. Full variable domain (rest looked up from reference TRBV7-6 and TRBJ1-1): GAGVSQSPRYKVTKRGQDVALRCDPISGHVSLYWYRQALGQGPEFLTYFNYEAQQDKSGLPNDRFSAERPEGSISTLTIQRTEQRDSAMYRCASSLAGGGTEAFFGQGTRLTVV.